These 31 T cell receptor beta chains share one sample of origin, sequenced in a study of CD8+CD57+ T cells in acquired aplastic anemia. Genomic DNA served as template for TCR beta VDJ and CDR3 profiling. TCRdb called the reads again in MiXCR, with one record for every CDR3 protein. The repertoire holds around 200,000 distinct CDR3 sequences, with about half as singletons. Previously, flow cytometry had revealed CD8+CD57+ cell expansion in the patients chosen for sequencing. The sample taken for sequencing was sorted CD4+, CD8+, or CD8+CD57+ T cells (not recorded which) from PBMCs. These receptors were obtained from a human donor with aplastic anemia.

To note about this clonotype: A clone one base away is much larger, so this may be a read error. This rearrangement joins TRBV28 to TRBJ2-3, with D possibly being TRBD2 (5 bases). The CDR3 is 15 residues long. From germline, CDR1 is MDHEN and CDR2 SYDVKM. This CDR3 reads CASSFEGLGGDTQCF. The CDR3 DNA reads TGTGCCAGCAGTTTTGAGGGCTTAGGAGGAGATACGCAGTGTTTT.

The chain couples TRBV11-2 to TRBJ2-6; perhaps TRBD2 as D (6 bases). The germline CDR1 and CDR2 sequences are SGHAT and FQNNGV. The germline V and J ends were trimmed by 3 bases and 0 bases, with 21 bases remaining between them. CDR3 length equals 20 residues. The CDR3 is CASSFEGGALSRSGANVLTF. In nucleotides, the CDR3 is TGTGCCAGCAGCTTCGAAGGCGGGGCCTTATCCCGCTCTGGGGCCAACGTCCTGACTTTC. The complete variable domain, with remaining parts taken from reference TRBV11-2 and TRBJ2-6, reads EAGVAQSPRYKIIEKRQSVAFWCNPISGHATLYWYQQILGQGPKLLIQFQNNGVVDDSQLPKDRFSAERLKGVDSTLKIQPAKLEDSAVYLCASSFEGGALSRSGANVLTFGAGSRLTVL.

V and J are TRBV19 and TRBJ1-3; tentatively, D is TRBD1 (5 bases). The CDR3 contains 14 residues. Per germline, CDR1 LNHDA and CDR2 SQIVND (reference sequence). Trimming stripped 4 bases from V and 1 base from J, with 8 bases between. The CDR3 sequence: CASSTQGSGNTIYF. In DNA form, the CDR3 reads TGTGCCAGTAGTACTCAGGGATCTGGAAACACCATATATTTT. Based on the CDR3 plus reference TRBV19 and TRBJ1-3, the full variable domain is DGGITQSPKYLFRKEGQNVTLSCEQNLNHDAMYWYRQDPGQGLRLIYYSQIVNDFQKGDIAEGYSVSREKKESFPLTVTSAQKNPTAFYLCASSTQGSGNTIYFGEGSWLTVV.

This clonotype was counted ten times or more. V usage is TRBV4-1 and J usage is TRBJ2-5, with D maybe TRBD1 (6 bases). CDR3 size: 16 residues. Trimming stripped 1 base from V and 5 bases from J, with 17 bases between. Germline CDR1 MGHRA, CDR2 YSYEKL. The CDR3 DNA sequence: TGCGCCAGCAGCCAAGGTGGAAAGGGGGTCGAGGAGACCCAGTACTTC. Encoded protein: CASSQGGKGVEETQYF.

This clonotype has a single count. The chain joins TRBV2 to TRBJ2-6, with D tentatively TRBD2 (5 bases). The CDR3 is made up of 17 amino acids. V dropped 8 bases and J dropped 0 bases, with 17 bases sitting between them. CDR1 is SNHLY and CDR2 is FYNNEI in the germline V gene. The CDR3 nucleotides are TGTGCCAGCCTCACCCGGGATACCGACTCTGGGGCCAACGTCCTGACTTTC. As protein: CASLTRDTDSGANVLTF.

The rearrangement joins TRBV29-1 to TRBJ2-7; 7 nucleotides match TRBD2. This CDR3 spans 14 amino acids. Germline values: CDR1 SQVTM, CDR2 ANQGSEA. J lost 5 bases, V lost 1 base, and 8 bases had no gene match. The CDR3, as DNA: TGCAGCGTTGAAGGGGCGAGGGCGGGAGACGAGCAGTACTTC. Protein sequence: CSVEGARAGDEQYF.

This clonotype was seen ten or more times. The rearrangement uses TRBV10-3 and TRBJ2-1; 8 bases match TRBD1. The CDR3 loop spans 13 amino acids. V shed 4 bases and J 8 bases; nucleotides not matched to a gene: 4. CDR1 and CDR2 (germline): ENHRY, SYGVKD. The CDR3 protein is CAISGTGNDEQFF. The DNA of the CDR3 is TGTGCCATCAGTGGGACAGGGAACGATGAGCAGTTCTTC.

This clonotype was observed a single time. The V and J genes are TRBV5-6 and TRBJ1-2; no reliable D call. The ends were cut back, 0 bases at V and 6 bases at J, with 9 bases in the middle. The CDR3 totals 13 residues. The germline gives CDR1 SGHDT, CDR2 YYEEEE. Written as DNA, the CDR3 is TGTGCCAGCAGCTTGGGAACAGAGCATGGCTACACCTTC. It encodes CASSLGTEHGYTF.

To note about this clonotype: A much more abundant neighbour one base away suggests this may be a read error. The chain joins TRBV7-2 to TRBJ2-5, with 8 bases that match TRBD1. Germline trimming cut 1 base from V and 7 bases from J; bases unmatched to any gene: 8. The germline V gene encodes CDR1 SGHTA and CDR2 FQGNSA. The CDR3 covers 15 residues. The CDR3 protein is CASSLVGTGFRTQYF. CDR3 coding DNA: TGTGCCAGCAGCTTAGTTGGGACAGGATTTCGGACCCAGTACTTC.

CDR3 amino acids: CATSDRSGGKETQYF. The DNA of the CDR3 is TGTGCCACCAGTGACCGTAGCGGGGGGAAAGAGACCCAGTACTTC. This chain uses TRBV24-1 with TRBJ2-5; 10 bases map to TRBD2. Germline CDR1 reads KGHDR; CDR2 reads SFDVKD. V shed 4 bases and J 3 bases; nucleotides not matched to a gene: 4. CDR3 size: 15 residues.

This clonotype was counted ten times or more. The J gene is TRBJ2-1, the V gene TRBV5-4; unclear D gene. Trimming shortened V by 3 bases and J by 8 bases, and 12 bases separated the two germline ends. The CDR3 is 13 residues long. CDR1 SGHNT and CDR2 YYREEE come from the germline V gene (reference sequence). CDR3 loop: CASSSLERDEQFF. CDR3 DNA sequence: TGTGCCAGCAGCTCGCTCGAAAGGGATGAGCAGTTCTTC.

The chain combines TRBV29-1 with TRBJ1-2; a weak D match, TRBD1 (5 bases). Trimming cost V 6 bases and J 4 bases, with 15 bases left between them. Germline V gives CDR1 SQVTM, CDR2 ANQGSEA. The CDR3 extends over 13 amino acids. CDR3 nucleotide sequence: TGCAGCGTATCCGAGGGTACAGGCTATGGCTACACCTTC. Protein sequence: CSVSEGTGYGYTF. Drawing the rest from reference TRBV29-1 and TRBJ1-2, the complete variable domain is SAVISQKPSRDICQRGTSLTIQCQVDSQVTMMFWYRQQPGQSLTLIATANQGSEATYESGFVIDKFPISRPNLTFSTLTVSNMSPEDSSIYLCSVSEGTGYGYTFGSGTRLTVV.

On this clonotype itself: This CDR3 fails to terminate in the conserved phenylalanine or tryptophan, so it likely reflects a read error. The chain employs TRBV7-7 and TRBJ2-5, with a possible D match to TRBD1 (5 bases). The CDR3 is made up of 14 amino acids. The germline V gene encodes CDR1 SSHAT and CDR2 FNYEAQ (reference sequence). The CDR3 DNA reads TGTGCTAGCAGCTTTACAGGATTGAGGGAGACCCAGTACCTC. This encodes CASSFTGLRETQYL.

At least ten counts were recorded for this clonotype. The chain employs TRBV10-3 and TRBJ2-1; 8 bases match TRBD2. Germline-derived CDR1 and CDR2 are ENHRY and SYGVKD. V was clipped by 6 bases and J by 4 bases; unmatched bases: 11. CDR3 length equals 16 residues. CDR3 region: CAISFSGIVVYNEQFF. The CDR3 region has the DNA TGTGCCATCAGCTTTAGCGGGATTGTAGTTTACAATGAGCAGTTCTTC.

This sequence joins TRBV20-1 and TRBJ2-1; TRBD2 agrees at 7 bases. Germline V gives CDR1 DFQATT, CDR2 SNEGSKA (reference sequence). Germline trimming cut 6 bases from V and 0 bases from J; bases unmatched to any gene: 8. CDR3 length: 15 amino acids. Here the CDR3 DNA reads TGCAGTGCCACCCTAGGCGGGGGCTCCTACAATGAGCAGTTCTTC. It translates to CSATLGGGSYNEQFF.

The chain employs TRBV9 and TRBJ2-1; 7 nucleotides align to TRBD1. J lost 8 bases, V lost 5 bases, and 7 bases had no gene match. Looked up from germline, CDR1 is SGDLS and CDR2 is YYNGEE. CDR3 length: 13 amino acids. As DNA, the CDR3 is TGTGCCAGCAGGCCATTTACAGGGGATGAGCAGTTCTTC. Amino acids: CASRPFTGDEQFF.

This clonotype came up a few times. The chain has TRBV10-3 and TRBJ1-6; tentatively, D is TRBD1 (6 bases). Germline V gives CDR1 ENHRY, CDR2 SYGVKD. Trimming removed 11 bases at V and 9 bases at J, with 17 bases between. This CDR3 comprises 13 residues. The CDR3 sequence: CALREETGSPLHF. The CDR3 nucleotides are TGTGCCCTACGGGAGGAGACAGGTTCACCCCTCCACTTT.

Regarding this clonotype: One end of the junction does not line up with germline, which may come from a read error. The chain has TRBV24-1 and TRBJ1-4, with D perhaps matching TRBD1 (5 bases). The CDR3 covers 11 residues. CDR1 KGHDR and CDR2 SFDVKD come from the germline V gene. The CDR3 protein is CATPDVRESSF. The CDR3 bases are TGTGCCACCCCCGACGTCAGGGAGAGTAGTTTT.

This clonotype has a count of ten or more. This rearrangement joins TRBV7-2 to TRBJ1-2; D is perhaps TRBD1 (6 bases). Germline V gene lookup returns CDR1 SGHTA and CDR2 FQGNSA. V dropped 5 bases and J dropped 7 bases, with 14 bases sitting between them. The CDR3 sequence is 13 residues long. The CDR3 sequence: CASSQGGARGYTF. As DNA, the CDR3 is TGTGCCAGCAGCCAAGGGGGGGCGCGTGGCTACACCTTC.

The chain has TRBV2 and TRBJ1-5; 8 positions agree with TRBD1. This CDR3 has 15 amino acids. Unmatched junction bases numbered 10, after V lost 5 bases and J lost 7 bases. Germline V gives CDR1 SNHLY, CDR2 FYNNEI. The CDR3 sequence is CASSYAGGLGQPQHF. DNA for the CDR3: TGTGCCAGCAGTTACGCAGGGGGCCTCGGACAGCCCCAGCATTTT.

Note on this clonotype: It may be a read error: a sequence one base away is much more abundant. This chain uses TRBV10-3 with TRBJ1-2; 11 bases are a match to TRBD1. The CDR3 sequence is 15 residues long. Germline V gene data show CDR1 as ENHRY and CDR2 as SYGVKD. V trimming: 4 bases; J trimming: 2 bases; junction bases outside the gene matches: 3. CDR3 in amino acids: CAISADRGPNYGYTF. The CDR3 nucleotides are TGTGCCATCAGTGCGGACAGGGGGCCGAACTATGGCTACACCTTC.

This clonotype has a handful of counts. This chain links TRBV29-1 with TRBJ2-4, with TRBD2 matching over 8 bases. With V trimmed by 6 bases and J by 0 bases, 4 bases remained unmatched. Germline lookup yields CDR1 SQVTM and CDR2 ANQGSEA. This CDR3 has 14 residues. This chain's CDR3 is CSVVAGTAKNIQYF. The CDR3 bases are TGCAGCGTCGTAGCGGGAACAGCCAAAAACATTCAGTACTTC.

This clonotype came up a few times. The rearrangement joins TRBV20-1 to TRBJ1-6; D possibly corresponds to TRBD1 (5 bases). The V gene lost 0 bases and the J gene lost 8 bases, with 17 bases spanning the gap. The CDR3 totals 16 residues. The V gene's germline CDR1 is DFQATT and CDR2 SNEGSKA (reference sequence). The CDR3 protein is CSARETRARSDSPLHF. The CDR3 region has the DNA TGCAGTGCTAGAGAAACCAGGGCAAGGTCGGATTCACCCCTCCACTTT.

This clonotype came up many times. The genes are TRBV20-1 and TRBJ2-1; 8 positions match TRBD2. With 1 base clipped from V and 10 bases from J, the junction kept 9 bases outside the gene matches. This CDR3 comprises 14 residues. Germline CDR1 is DFQATT and CDR2 is SNEGSKA (reference sequence). The CDR3 DNA is TGCAGTGCTAGAGCCCCAGTAATAGCGGGAGAGCAGTTCTTC. This encodes CSARAPVIAGEQFF.

The V gene is TRBV20-1, the J gene TRBJ2-3; D remains ambiguous. V was cut by 5 bases and J by 0 bases, with 6 bases left in between. Germline V gene sequence: CDR1 DFQATT, CDR2 SNEGSKA (reference sequence). The CDR3 extends over 12 amino acids. The CDR3: CSAETSTDTQYF. The CDR3 nucleotides read TGCAGTGCTGAGACTAGCACAGATACGCAGTATTTT.

DNA for the CDR3: TGCGCCAGCAGCTTGAGGAGGGACACCAATTCACCCCTCCACTTT. It yields the protein CASSLRRDTNSPLHF. The V call is TRBV5-1, the J call TRBJ1-6, with D perhaps TRBD1 (6 bases). The germline CDR1 and CDR2 sequences are SGHRS and YFSETQ. V lost 1 base to trimming and J lost 7 bases, with 12 bases between them. This CDR3 is 15 amino acids long.

The chain uses TRBV19 and TRBJ1-5; D might be TRBD1 (5 bases). Germline V gives CDR1 LNHDA, CDR2 SQIVND (reference sequence). Trimming removed 3 bases at V and 4 bases at J, with 13 bases between. The CDR3 runs to 15 residues. The DNA of the CDR3 is TGTGCCAGTAGTATCGCCGGCAGGGTTAATCAGCCCCAGCATTTT. It encodes CASSIAGRVNQPQHF.

The V gene is TRBV29-1, the J gene TRBJ2-1; perhaps TRBD1 as D (5 bases). Between the trimmed V and J ends, which lost 0 bases and 10 bases, there was a span of 7 bases. Germline V gene lookup returns CDR1 SQVTM and CDR2 ANQGSEA. This CDR3 spans 11 amino acids. CDR3: CSVEDQGEQFF. The CDR3, as DNA: TGCAGCGTTGAAGATCAGGGAGAGCAGTTCTTC.

With regard to this clonotype: At one end, the junction sequence differs from germline, possibly due to a read error. The chain couples TRBV20-1 to TRBJ2-5, with TRBD1 matching 7 bases. CDR1 is DFQATT, CDR2 SNEGSKA, per germline (reference sequence). The CDR3 totals 13 residues. CDR3 nucleotides: TGCAGTGCTAGCAGGACAGGCCAAGGGACCCAGTACTTC. Its protein product is CSASRTGQGTQYF.

The chain recombines TRBV24-1 with TRBJ2-5, with 13 bases that match TRBD2. CDR3 size: 17 residues. The junction had 6 bases not matched to a gene; V was cut back by 4 bases and J by 2 bases. Germline CDR1 and CDR2: KGHDR and SFDVKD. The CDR3 region has the DNA TGTGCCACCAGTGACTCTGGACTAGCGGGGGCGCAAGAGACCCAGTACTTC. Protein product: CATSDSGLAGAQETQYF.

This clonotype was counted only a few times. A much larger clone lies a single base off, so this may be a read error. The chain is built from TRBV20-1 and TRBJ2-3; a weak D match, TRBD1 (5 bases). This CDR3 is built from 13 residues. Germline-derived CDR1 and CDR2 are DFQATT and SNEGSKA (reference sequence). This chain's CDR3 is CSAKRTNTGTQYF. DNA for the CDR3: TGCAGTGCTAAGAGGACCAACACAGGTACGCAGTATTTT.